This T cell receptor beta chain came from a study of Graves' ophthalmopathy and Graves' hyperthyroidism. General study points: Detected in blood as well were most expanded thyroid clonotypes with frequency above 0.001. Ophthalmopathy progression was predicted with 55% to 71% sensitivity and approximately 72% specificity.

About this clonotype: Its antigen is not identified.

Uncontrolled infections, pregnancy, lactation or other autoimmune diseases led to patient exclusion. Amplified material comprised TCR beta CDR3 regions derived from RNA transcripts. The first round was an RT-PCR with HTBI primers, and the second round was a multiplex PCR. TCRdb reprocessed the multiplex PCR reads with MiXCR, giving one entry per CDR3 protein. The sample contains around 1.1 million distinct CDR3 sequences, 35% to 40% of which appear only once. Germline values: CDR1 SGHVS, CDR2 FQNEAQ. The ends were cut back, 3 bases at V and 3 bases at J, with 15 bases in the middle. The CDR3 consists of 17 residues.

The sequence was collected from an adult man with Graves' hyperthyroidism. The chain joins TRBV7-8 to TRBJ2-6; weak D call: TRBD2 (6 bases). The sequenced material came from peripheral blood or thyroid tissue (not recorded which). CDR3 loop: CASSLDPTGSGANVLTF. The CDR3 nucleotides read TGTGCCAGCAGCTTGGACCCAACCGGGAGTGGGGCCAACGTCCTGACTTTC.